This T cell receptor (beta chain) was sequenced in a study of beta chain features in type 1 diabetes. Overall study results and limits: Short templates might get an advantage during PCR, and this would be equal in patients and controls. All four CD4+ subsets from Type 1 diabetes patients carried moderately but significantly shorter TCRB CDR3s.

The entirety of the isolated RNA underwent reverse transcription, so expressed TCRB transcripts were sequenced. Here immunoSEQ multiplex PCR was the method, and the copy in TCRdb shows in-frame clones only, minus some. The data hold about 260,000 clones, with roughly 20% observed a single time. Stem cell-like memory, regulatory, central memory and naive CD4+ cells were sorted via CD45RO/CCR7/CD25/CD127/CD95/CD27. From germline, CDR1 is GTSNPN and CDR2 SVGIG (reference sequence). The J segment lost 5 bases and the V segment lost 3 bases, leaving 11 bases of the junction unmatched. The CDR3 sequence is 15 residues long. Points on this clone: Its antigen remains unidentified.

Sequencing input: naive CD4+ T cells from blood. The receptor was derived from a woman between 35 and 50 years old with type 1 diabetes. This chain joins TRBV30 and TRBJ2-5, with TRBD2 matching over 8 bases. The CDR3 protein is CAWSPGAGVGETQYF. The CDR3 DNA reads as TGTGCCTGGAGCCCTGGAGCGGGAGTAGGGGAGACCCAGTACTTC.